Listed here are 25 T cell receptor beta chains from one sample, sequenced in a study of shared clonotypes between healthy human individuals. The data were produced by immunoSEQ multiplex PCR, yet TCRdb's version contains in-frame clones alone and is incomplete. The sample carries hundreds of thousands of clones, 74% recorded once. Input material: memory CD4+ T cells sorted from blood. The subset is: CD45RA-negative fraction. The origin of the receptors is a woman in her thirties in good health.

V gene TRBV19 combines with J gene TRBJ2-3; D gene ambiguous. This CDR3 contains 14 residues. CDR1 LNHDA and CDR2 SQIVND come from the germline V gene (reference sequence). Trimming left V 2 bases short and J 4 bases short, with 10 bases between. The CDR3 here is CASSIMGNPDTQYF. The CDR3 nucleotides are TGTGCCAGTAGTATAATGGGGAACCCAGATACGCAGTATTTT.

The chain links TRBV2 to TRBJ2-1; the D is unclear. CDR3 length equals 13 residues. Germline V lookup: CDR1 SNHLY, CDR2 FYNNEI. V was cut by 6 bases and J by 6 bases, with 12 bases left in between. In DNA, the CDR3 is TGTGCCAGCAGCAGCCAGACATTCAATGAGCAGTTCTTC. Translated, it gives CASSSQTFNEQFF.

V and J are TRBV19 and TRBJ1-5, with TRBD1 as a possible D gene (5 bases). The CDR3 is 16 residues long. V lost 1 base to trimming and J lost 5 bases, with 15 bases between them. The germline CDR1 and CDR2 sequences are LNHDA and SQIVND (reference sequence). The CDR3 nucleotides read TGTGCCAGTAGTATAGGGCGGCAGGGAGGGGATCAGCCCCAGCATTTT. Translation gives CASSIGRQGGDQPQHF.

This clone appeared a few times. A much larger clone is a single base away; this may be a read error. The same CDR3 can be traced to other DNA sequences in this sample. The chain links TRBV5-1 to TRBJ1-4, with 9 bases matching TRBD1. The germline gives CDR1 SGHRS, CDR2 YFSETQ. CDR3 size: 15 residues. Losses at the gene ends were 2 bases for V and 4 bases for J; bases not matched to a gene: 3. The CDR3 loop is CASSLGDRDNEKLFF. CDR3 DNA: TGCGCCAGCAGCTTAGGGGACAGGGATAATGAAAAACTGTTTTTT.

The V call is TRBV18, the J call TRBJ2-3, with TRBD1 identical over 7 bases. CDR3 length: 15 amino acids. The germline CDR1 and CDR2 sequences are KGHSH and LQKENI. V lost 5 bases, J lost 0 bases, and 5 bases stayed unmatched. The DNA of the CDR3 is TGTGCCAGCTCAAAGGGGGCCCAAAGCACAGATACGCAGTATTTT. It yields the protein CASSKGAQSTDTQYF.

The chain recombines TRBV28 with TRBJ1-1; 10 bases match TRBD1. V was pared by 5 bases and J by 3 bases, with 9 bases of the junction left unmatched. Germline lookup yields CDR1 MDHEN and CDR2 SYDVKM. The CDR3 is 16 amino acids. The CDR3 coding sequence is TGTGCCAGCAGTCTTGACAGGGGGCTTATGGACACTGAAGCTTTCTTT. Translating it yields CASSLDRGLMDTEAFF.

This clone has just a few counts. The J gene is TRBJ2-1, the V gene TRBV5-4, with D perhaps matching TRBD2 (6 bases). Germline CDR1 SGHNT, CDR2 YYREEE (reference sequence). There are 14 residues in the CDR3. Trimming pared 4 bases from V and 5 bases from J, leaving 13 bases between. The CDR3 loop is CASSQRPGDNEQFF. The CDR3 bases are TGTGCCAGCAGCCAAAGACCGGGAGACAATGAGCAGTTCTTC.

Comment on this clone: Additional DNA sequences in this sample encode the identical CDR3. The V call is TRBV28, the J call TRBJ1-2; D remains unclear. Trimming removed 2 bases at V and 2 bases at J, with 3 bases between. The CDR3 spans 12 residues. CDR1 is MDHEN, CDR2 SYDVKM, per germline. Written as DNA, the CDR3 is TGTGCCAGCAGTTTAGACAACTATGGCTACACCTTC. Its protein is CASSLDNYGYTF.

This clone was counted ten times or more. This chain connects TRBV2 to TRBJ2-1, with 7 nucleotides matching TRBD2. This CDR3 region has 15 residues. Looked up from germline, CDR1 is SNHLY and CDR2 is FYNNEI. The junction had 7 bases not matched to a gene; V was cut back by 5 bases and J by 3 bases. Here the CDR3 reads CASSKGLADYNEQFF. The CDR3, as DNA: TGTGCCAGCAGTAAGGGGCTAGCGGACTACAATGAGCAGTTCTTC.

This chain links TRBV5-1 with TRBJ1-2; D ambiguous. CDR1 is SGHRS, CDR2 YFSETQ, per germline. This CDR3 comprises 12 residues. Trimming left V 3 bases short and J 9 bases short, with 12 bases between. The CDR3 DNA follows: TGCGCCAGCAGCTCCCAAGAGGCCAGCTACACCTTC. Translated, it gives CASSSQEASYTF.

This chain joins TRBV9 and TRBJ2-3; 9 nucleotides align to TRBD2. Germline V gives CDR1 SGDLS, CDR2 YYNGEE. J gave up 4 bases and V 0 bases, and 6 bases lay outside the gene matches. This CDR3 spans 16 amino acids. The CDR3 reads CASSVAAGGFADTQYF. The CDR3 bases are TGTGCCAGCAGCGTAGCTGCGGGAGGGTTCGCAGATACGCAGTATTTT.

The chain couples TRBV10-3 to TRBJ2-5; D may be TRBD2 (6 bases). This CDR3 region has 15 residues. Trimming stripped 0 bases from V and 0 bases from J, with 8 bases between. Germline loops: CDR1 ENHRY, CDR2 SYGVKD. CDR3 protein: CAISESGLNQETQYF. DNA of the CDR3: TGTGCCATCAGTGAGTCGGGACTCAACCAAGAGACCCAGTACTTC.

The rearrangement uses TRBV6-6 and TRBJ2-7, with 7 bases that match TRBD2. Germline V CDR1 and CDR2: MNHNY, SVGAGI (reference sequence). This CDR3 is 13 amino acids long. V lost 8 bases, J lost 4 bases, and 8 bases stayed unmatched. CDR3 DNA: TGTGCCAGCCGGGAGGCCCTGCAATACGAGCAGTACTTC. Its protein product is CASREALQYEQYF.

In regard to this clone: A much bigger clone sits one base away, suggesting this may be a read error. The same CDR3 is also encoded by other DNA sequences in this sample. V is TRBV18 and J is TRBJ2-5; D call uncertain. CDR3 length: 12 amino acids. V lost 5 bases and J 1 base, leaving 5 bases between the germline ends. The germline CDR1 and CDR2 sequences are KGHSH and LQKENI. CDR3 region: CASSAFQETQYF. Written as DNA, the CDR3 is TGTGCCAGCTCAGCTTTCCAAGAGACCCAGTACTTC.

A word on this clone: Different DNA sequences within this sample yield the same CDR3. The V call is TRBV19, the J call TRBJ1-5; 9 nucleotides line up with TRBD1. Germline V gives CDR1 LNHDA, CDR2 SQIVND (reference sequence). The CDR3 has 14 amino acids. The J segment lost 6 bases and the V segment lost 8 bases, leaving 8 bases of the junction unmatched. The CDR3 is CASSGTGGGQPQHF. CDR3 coding DNA: TGTGCCAGTTCAGGAACAGGGGGCGGTCAGCCCCAGCATTTT.

This chain connects TRBV6-1 to TRBJ1-5; D is possibly TRBD1 (5 bases). V was pared by 2 bases and J by 1 base, with 9 bases between. Germline V gene lookup returns CDR1 MNHNS and CDR2 SASEGT. CDR3 length: 15 residues. The CDR3 loop reads CASSEFRGSNQPQHF. DNA for the CDR3: TGTGCCAGCAGTGAATTTAGGGGAAGCAATCAGCCCCAGCATTTT.

The chain is built from TRBV4-1 and TRBJ2-6; 7 bases fit TRBD2. V was pared by 0 bases and J by 0 bases, with 5 bases of the junction left unmatched. The length of the CDR3 is 18 residues. Germline V gene lookup returns CDR1 MGHRA and CDR2 YSYEKL. In DNA form, the CDR3 reads TGCGCCAGCAGCCAAGAGACTAGCTCGAGCTCTGGGGCCAACGTCCTGACTTTC. It encodes CASSQETSSSSGANVLTF.

The CDR3 reads CASSLGSSREQFF. DNA for the CDR3: TGTGCCAGCAGCTTAGGGTCCTCGAGAGAGCAGTTCTTC. The chain recombines TRBV7-2 with TRBJ2-1; no reliable D call. This CDR3 region has 13 residues. CDR1 SGHTA and CDR2 FQGNSA come from the germline V gene. V lost 1 base and J 10 bases, leaving 11 bases between the germline ends.

This clone was seen more than once but under ten times. The chain couples TRBV6-1 to TRBJ1-2; D not resolved. This CDR3 is built from 14 residues. Trimming shortened V by 2 bases and J by 0 bases, and 7 bases separated the two germline ends. Germline loops: CDR1 MNHNS, CDR2 SASEGT. The CDR3 here is CASSEWKANYGYTF. As DNA, the CDR3 is TGTGCCAGCAGTGAATGGAAAGCTAACTATGGCTACACCTTC.

V is TRBV28 and J is TRBJ2-1, with 11 bases that match TRBD2. The CDR3 has 13 residues. CDR1 and CDR2 (germline): MDHEN, SYDVKM. The trim removed 6 bases at V and 9 bases at J, leaving 4 bases unmatched. CDR3 amino acids: CASSRTSGFEQFF. Written as DNA, the CDR3 is TGTGCCAGCAGCCGGACTAGCGGGTTTGAGCAGTTCTTC.

The chain carries TRBV6-5 and TRBJ1-1, with D hard to call. The CDR3 spans 14 residues. Germline V gene lookup returns CDR1 MNHEY and CDR2 SVGAGI. V gave up 6 bases and J gave up 0 bases, with 11 bases separating them. The CDR3 loop is CASRTWAMNTEAFF. In DNA, the CDR3 is TGTGCCAGCAGAACGTGGGCCATGAACACTGAAGCTTTCTTT.

The chain couples TRBV12-2 to TRBJ2-4; TRBD1 is the table's D call, not checked against the DNA. TRBV12-2 is labeled a pseudogene. This CDR3 region has 17 residues. CDR3: CASRFRWGQLAKNIQYF. The DNA of the CDR3 is TGTGCAAGTCGCTTCCGCTGGGGACAGCTAGCCAAAAACATTCAGTACTTC.

This chain uses TRBV5-6 with TRBJ2-7, with no clear D. Germline V gene lookup returns CDR1 SGHDT and CDR2 YYEEEE. CDR3 length equals 14 residues. With 3 bases removed from V and 2 bases from J, the gap between germline ends came to 12 bases. The CDR3 DNA reads TGTGCCAGCAGCTCGACGGACCAAGCCTACGAGCAGTACTTC. The encoded protein is CASSSTDQAYEQYF.

This chain connects TRBV7-3 to TRBJ1-3, with D unclear. CDR3 length equals 13 residues. V dropped 5 bases and J dropped 4 bases, with 9 bases sitting between them. Looked up from germline, CDR1 is SGHTA and CDR2 is FQGTGA. The CDR3 DNA is TGTGCCAGCAGCCGCTCACAGGGAAACACCATATATTTT. Translation: CASSRSQGNTIYF. The variable domain in full, completed from reference TRBV7-3 and TRBJ1-3, reads GAGVSQTPSNKVTEKGKYVELRCDPISGHTALYWYRQSLGQGPEFLIYFQGTGAADDSGLPNDRFFAVRPEGSVSTLKIQRTERGDSAVYLCASSRSQGNTIYFGEGSWLTVV.

Only a few counts were recorded for this clone. The V and J genes are TRBV7-9 and TRBJ2-2; TRBD2 might be the D (6 bases). In germline, CDR1 is SEHNR, CDR2 FQNEAQ (reference sequence). The CDR3 runs to 14 residues. The ends were cut back, 10 bases at V and 3 bases at J, with 15 bases in the middle. The CDR3 sequence: CAKSRTGDTGELFF. CDR3 bases: TGTGCCAAGTCGCGGACGGGGGACACCGGGGAGCTGTTTTTT. The complete variable domain, with remaining parts taken from reference TRBV7-9 and TRBJ2-2, reads DTGVSQNPRHKITKRGQNVTFRCDPISEHNRLYWYRQTLGQGPEFLTYFQNEAQLEKSRLLSDRFSAERPKGSFSTLEIQRTEQGDSAMYLCAKSRTGDTGELFFGEGSRLTVL.